These T cell receptor beta chains were read from a single sample in a study of T cells in Graves' hyperthyroidism and ophthalmopathy. Using its own MiXCR run on the multiplex PCR reads, TCRdb lists one record per CDR3 protein. The repertoire holds 350,000 or so distinct CDR3 sequences, with approximately 18% as singletons. Input material: blood. The receptors originated from a woman in her fifties or sixties with Graves' hyperthyroidism. Both conserved end residues are trimmed from each CDR3. Each record gives: V gene, J gene, CDR3 length, CDR3 protein.

TRBV5-1	TRBJ1-2	15	ASSWTGGDARNYGYT
TRBV7-9	TRBJ2-3	12	ASSFQSSTDTQY
TRBV4-1	TRBJ2-1	12	ASSWDREGNEQF
TRBV2	TRBJ2-4	11	ASSEQEKNIQY
TRBV19	TRBJ2-3	13	ASSIGGGGTDTQY
TRBV18	TRBJ2-3	13	ASSPDRTSTDTQY
TRBV5-1	TRBJ2-2	13	ASGSPVGIPGELF
TRBV4-1	TRBJ1-1	12	ASSQDRQSSEAF
TRBV29-1	TRBJ2-7	9	SVEEWHGQY
TRBV5-1	TRBJ2-2	16	ASSLHGQGATNTGELF
TRBV2	TRBJ2-5	11	ASSPFGQETQY
TRBV20-1	TRBJ1-1	11	SARQGLDTEAF
TRBV7-8	TRBJ2-3	15	ASTPYGSGYSTDTQY
TRBV20-1	TRBJ1-4	10	SARVGTEKLF
TRBV3-1	TRBJ2-1	14	ASSQGERAYDNEQF
TRBV20-1	TRBJ2-3	13	SASRASGGRDTQY
TRBV18	TRBJ2-5	12	ASSPDRLQETQY
TRBV24-1	TRBJ1-1	13	ATSDWVGMATEAF
TRBV12-3/TRBV12-4	TRBJ1-2	12	ASTDRGRDYGYT
TRBV5-1	TRBJ2-1	14	ASSLALARSYNEQF
TRBV10-3	TRBJ1-3	11	AINQGSGNTIY
TRBV20-1	TRBJ2-5	10	SANYGVETQY
TRBV12-3/TRBV12-4	TRBJ2-7	12	ASSHTGGYYEQY
TRBV27	TRBJ2-3	14	ASNLGPRGGKDTQY
TRBV6-1	TRBJ1-5	12	ASSSQPPRPAQH
TRBV4-1	TRBJ1-2	15	ASSQSSRGLGLYGYT
TRBV20-1	TRBJ2-3	12	SAQIGNGADTQY
TRBV28	TRBJ2-1	13	ASSLRGLADNEQF